The 26 T cell receptor beta chains below come from one sample, sequenced in a study of OX40 agonist ivuxolimab in advanced cancers. Libraries were prepared through the immunoSEQ multiplex PCR assay. This immuneACCESS table, as held by TCRdb, lists in-frame sequences with V and J called but not all clones. Of the missing ones, under half trace to an unresolved V gene in checked studies; the others have no known cause. The sample yields roughly 68,000 clones; around 89% were counted once. The ten top clones hold 4% to 4.5% of the sample. Sequencing used CD4+ or CD8+ T cells sorted from blood, obtained in a trial of the OX40 agonist ivuxolimab. These receptors were collected from an adult with an advanced solid tumor such as melanoma, head and neck, liver or kidney cancer.

The chain uses TRBV4-3 and TRBJ1-3; no firm D call. V lost 0 bases, J lost 2 bases, and 11 bases lay in between. Germline V gene data show CDR1 as LGHNA and CDR2 as YSLEER. The CDR3 runs 16 residues. This CDR3 is CASSQDKTSPGNTIYF. In DNA, the CDR3 is TGCGCCAGCAGCCAAGATAAAACCAGTCCTGGAAACACCATATATTTT.

The count of this clone is one. The V call is TRBV18, the J call TRBJ1-1; 9 bases fit TRBD1. The germline V gene has CDR1 KGHSH and CDR2 LQKENI. This CDR3 contains 15 residues. J lost 0 bases, V lost 8 bases, and 7 bases had no gene match. The CDR3 sequence is CASPRDRAMNTEAFF. CDR3 nucleotides: TGTGCCAGCCCACGGGACAGGGCCATGAACACTGAAGCTTTCTTT. The entire variable domain, with the rest obtained from reference TRBV18 and TRBJ1-1, is as follows: NAGVMQNPRHLVRRRGQEARLRCSPMKGHSHVYWYRQLPEEGLKFMVYLQKENIIDESGMPKERFSAEFPKEGPSILRIQQVVRGDSAAYFCASPRDRAMNTEAFFGQGTRLTVV.

V is TRBV19 and J is TRBJ1-5; no firm D call. The CDR3 totals 14 residues. Per germline, CDR1 LNHDA and CDR2 SQIVND (reference sequence). V gave up 6 bases and J gave up 1 base, with 10 bases separating them. The CDR3 bases are TGTGCCAGTAGCGGGGTGGGGAGCAATCAGCCCCAGCATTTT. This translates into CASSGVGSNQPQHF. The whole variable domain, remainder taken from reference TRBV19 and TRBJ1-5, is DGGITQSPKYLFRKEGQNVTLSCEQNLNHDAMYWYRQDPGQGLRLIYYSQIVNDFQKGDIAEGYSVSREKKESFPLTVTSAQKNPTAFYLCASSGVGSNQPQHFGDGTRLSIL.

The chain has TRBV19 and TRBJ2-7, with TRBD1 as a possible D gene (5 bases). The CDR3 length is 14 residues. The germline V gene encodes CDR1 LNHDA and CDR2 SQIVND (reference sequence). V was cut by 6 bases and J by 2 bases, with 14 bases left in between. CDR3 protein: CASRPDSLTYEQYF. CDR3 coding DNA: TGTGCCAGTAGACCAGACAGTTTAACCTACGAGCAGTACTTC.

The CDR3 region is CASSGRETQYF. CDR3 nucleotide sequence: TGTGCCAGCAGCGGGAGAGAGACCCAGTACTTC. The chain links TRBV28 to TRBJ2-5, with a possible D match to TRBD2 (6 bases). Trimming stripped 6 bases from V and 4 bases from J, with 6 bases between. Germline assignment: CDR1 MDHEN and CDR2 SYDVKM. The CDR3 runs 11 residues.

This sequence joins TRBV12-5 and TRBJ2-5; D ambiguous. V dropped 2 bases and J dropped 5 bases, with 12 bases sitting between them. CDR1 and CDR2 from the germline V gene are LGHNT and FRNRAP. The CDR3 runs to 14 residues. CDR3 residues: CASGLTPMAETQYF. The CDR3 DNA follows: TGTGCTAGTGGTTTGACCCCGATGGCTGAGACCCAGTACTTC. The whole variable domain, remainder taken from reference TRBV12-5 and TRBJ2-5, is DARVTQTPRHKVTEMGQEVTMRCQPILGHNTVFWYRQTMMQGLELLAYFRNRAPLDDSGMPKDRFSAEMPDATLATLKIQPSEPRDSAVYFCASGLTPMAETQYFGPGTRLLVL.

The chain uses TRBV19 and TRBJ2-7, with 7 bases identical to TRBD2. The CDR3 totals 14 residues. Germline V gives CDR1 LNHDA, CDR2 SQIVND (reference sequence). The trim removed 5 bases at V and 2 bases at J, leaving 6 bases unmatched. The CDR3 DNA reads TGTGCCAGTAGTTTCGGGGGAGGGCCCTACGAGCAGTACTTC. Translated, it gives CASSFGGGPYEQYF.

This clone occurred a few times. The V and J genes are TRBV6-5 and TRBJ1-5, with a possible D match to TRBD1 (5 bases). The CDR3 runs to 13 residues. Germline CDR1 and CDR2: MNHEY and SVGAGI. The V gene lost 4 bases and the J gene lost 5 bases, with 9 bases spanning the gap. The CDR3 here is CASSSTAYQPQHF. The CDR3 nucleotides read TGTGCCAGCAGTTCGACAGCCTATCAGCCCCAGCATTTT.

V and J are TRBV10-3 and TRBJ2-3; either TRBD1 or TRBD2 may fit D (5 bases each). The CDR3 runs to 14 residues. Trimming took 7 bases from V and 4 from J, leaving 15 bases between them. Germline-derived CDR1 and CDR2 are ENHRY and SYGVKD. The CDR3 sequence is CAIMRARESDTQYF. In DNA, the CDR3 is TGTGCCATCATGCGGGCCAGGGAGTCAGATACGCAGTATTTT.

J is TRBJ1-2 and V is TRBV12-5; 8 bases are shared with TRBD1. Trimming took 2 bases from V and 12 from J; bases not matched to a gene: 11. Germline V lookup: CDR1 LGHNT, CDR2 FRNRAP. The length of the CDR3 is 14 residues. The CDR3 coding sequence is TGTGCTAGTGGTTTGCCGACGGGACAGGCGGCGGACACCTTC. It encodes CASGLPTGQAADTF.

V usage is TRBV5-1 and J usage is TRBJ2-1, with D maybe TRBD2 (6 bases). The CDR3 runs 15 residues. Germline V gene sequence: CDR1 SGHRS, CDR2 YFSETQ. Trimming took 6 bases from V and 0 from J, leaving 13 bases between them. CDR3 sequence: CASTRTGDSYNEQFF. The CDR3 region has the DNA TGCGCCAGCACGCGGACGGGAGACTCCTACAATGAGCAGTTCTTC.

V usage is TRBV7-8 and J usage is TRBJ1-4; D is unresolved. The V gene's germline CDR1 is SGHVS and CDR2 FQNEAQ. The V gene lost 2 bases and the J gene lost 0 bases, with 10 bases spanning the gap. This CDR3 spans 16 amino acids. This chain's CDR3 is CASSLPPGATNEKLFF. In DNA, the CDR3 is TGTGCCAGCAGCTTACCCCCGGGAGCAACTAATGAAAAACTGTTTTTT.

The V and J genes are TRBV11-2 and TRBJ1-1; D unclear. The length of the CDR3 is 13 residues. Germline loops: CDR1 SGHAT, CDR2 FQNNGV. Trimming stripped 6 bases from V and 4 bases from J, with 12 bases between. CDR3 bases: TGTGCCAGCAGATACTCGGTGGGCACTGAAGCTTTCTTT. As protein: CASRYSVGTEAFF.

The V gene is TRBV7-9, the J gene TRBJ1-1; no clear D. Germline loops: CDR1 SEHNR, CDR2 FQNEAQ (reference sequence). The CDR3 spans 14 residues. The V gene lost 4 bases and the J gene lost 1 base, with 10 bases spanning the gap. CDR3 residues: CASSYTSANTEAFF. CDR3 DNA: TGTGCCAGCAGCTACACATCAGCGAACACTGAAGCTTTCTTT. Full variable domain (missing parts from reference TRBV7-9 and TRBJ1-1): DTGVSQNPRHKITKRGQNVTFRCDPISEHNRLYWYRQTLGQGPEFLTYFQNEAQLEKSRLLSDRFSAERPKGSFSTLEIQRTEQGDSAMYLCASSYTSANTEAFFGQGTRLTVV.

This rearrangement joins TRBV5-1 to TRBJ2-1; D is tentatively TRBD1 or TRBD2 (6 bases each). There are 14 residues in the CDR3. Germline V lookup: CDR1 SGHRS, CDR2 YFSETQ. V was clipped by 0 bases and J by 7 bases, with 11 bases between them. The CDR3 spells CASSLGGAGNEQFF. CDR3 nucleotide sequence: TGCGCCAGCAGCTTGGGGGGGGCGGGAAATGAGCAGTTCTTC.

This chain uses TRBV7-9 with TRBJ2-7; 8 nucleotides align to TRBD2. The V gene's germline CDR1 is SEHNR and CDR2 FQNEAQ (reference sequence). CDR3 length: 14 residues. V was pared by 6 bases and J by 0 bases, with 4 bases of the junction left unmatched. The CDR3 loop is CASRPSGPSYEQYF. For the CDR3, the DNA is TGTGCCAGCAGGCCTAGCGGGCCCTCCTACGAGCAGTACTTC.

This clone occurred once. The V call is TRBV30, the J call TRBJ2-1; 9 bases map to TRBD2. The CDR3 has 14 amino acids. From germline, CDR1 is GTSNPN and CDR2 SVGIG (reference sequence). The trim removed 5 bases at V and 9 bases at J, leaving 11 bases unmatched. The CDR3 nucleotides read TGTGCCTGGTACGGGACTAGCAAGGGGAGTGAGCAGTTCTTC. This encodes CAWYGTSKGSEQFF.

This clone is a singleton in its sample. This chain connects TRBV5-1 to TRBJ1-2, with D tentatively TRBD1 (5 bases). The CDR3 totals 17 residues. Germline V gene lookup returns CDR1 SGHRS and CDR2 YFSETQ. Trimming removed 4 bases at V and 7 bases at J, with 26 bases between. This chain's CDR3 is CASSPRDSLPSKFGYTF. The DNA of the CDR3 is TGCGCCAGCAGCCCCAGGGACTCCCTTCCCAGCAAGTTTGGCTACACCTTC.

The V call is TRBV28, the J call TRBJ2-7, with D possibly matching TRBD2 (6 bases). This CDR3 has 11 amino acids. V lost 8 bases to trimming and J lost 6 bases, with 11 bases between them. The germline V gene has CDR1 MDHEN and CDR2 SYDVKM. As DNA, the CDR3 is TGTGCCAGCCTTTCGGGGGTCGAGCAGTACTTC. This encodes CASLSGVEQYF.

This clone was counted a single time. The chain couples TRBV4-1 to TRBJ2-1; TRBD2 matches 12 bases. CDR3 length: 19 residues. Trimming cost V 0 bases and J 4 bases; bases outside gene matches: 10. Looked up from germline, CDR1 is MGHRA and CDR2 is YSYEKL. DNA of the CDR3: TGCGCCAGCAGCCAAGAAGGACTAGCGGGACGTTCCCTTTACAATGAGCAGTTCTTC. It translates to CASSQEGLAGRSLYNEQFF.

This clone is a singleton in its sample. The V and J genes are TRBV27 and TRBJ1-6; D ambiguous. The germline CDR1 and CDR2 sequences are MNHEY and SMNVEV (reference sequence). Trimming took 7 bases from V and 6 from J, leaving 10 bases between them. The CDR3 covers 13 residues. The DNA of the CDR3 is TGTGCCAGCAAGATGGGGAGTAATTCACCCCTCCACTTT. Translated: CASKMGSNSPLHF.

J is TRBJ2-3 and V is TRBV5-4, with D hard to call. Trimming removed 5 bases at V and 0 bases at J, with 7 bases between. This CDR3 has 13 residues. Germline lookup yields CDR1 SGHNT and CDR2 YYREEE (reference sequence). The CDR3 nucleotides are TGTGCCAGCAGAGGGTACAGCACAGATACGCAGTATTTT. Translation: CASRGYSTDTQYF.

This clone appeared once. The V call is TRBV13, the J call TRBJ1-4, with D unclear. CDR3 size: 13 residues. With 5 bases removed from V and 8 bases from J, the gap between germline ends came to 12 bases. Germline CDR1 is PRHDT and CDR2 is FYEKMQ (reference sequence). CDR3 region: CASSPRRYEKLFF. Here the CDR3 DNA reads TGTGCCAGCAGCCCCCGGCGTTACGAAAAACTGTTTTTT. The full variable domain, in which reference TRBV13 and TRBJ1-4 provide the parts outside the CDR3, is AAGVIQSPRHLIKEKRETATLKCYPIPRHDTVYWYQQGPGQDPQFLISFYEKMQSDKGSIPDRFSAQQFSDYHSELNMSSLELGDSALYFCASSPRRYEKLFFGSGTQLSVL.

This chain connects TRBV7-8 to TRBJ2-3, with a tentative D call TRBD2 (5 bases). The length of the CDR3 is 13 residues. In germline, CDR1 is SGHVS, CDR2 FQNEAQ. The V end was cut by 4 bases, the J end by 6 bases, with 11 bases between. CDR3 DNA: TGTGCCAGCAGCTGGAGTTCGGGGGATACGCAGTATTTT. The encoded protein is CASSWSSGDTQYF.

The gene calls are TRBV5-5 and TRBJ2-7, with D maybe TRBD2 (5 bases). Trimming took 0 bases from V and 0 from J, leaving 10 bases between them. This CDR3 spans 15 amino acids. Germline V gives CDR1 SGHKS, CDR2 YYEKEE (reference sequence). The CDR3 DNA follows: TGTGCCAGCAGCTTGGATGTCGCGGGCTCCTACGAGCAGTACTTC. Amino acids: CASSLDVAGSYEQYF.

CDR3 nucleotide sequence: TGCGCCAGCACGTTGGATACGAACACCGGGGAGCTGTTTTTT. This encodes CASTLDTNTGELFF. The rearrangement links TRBV10-2 to TRBJ2-2; D is unresolved. The germline V and J ends were trimmed by 7 bases and 0 bases, with 9 bases remaining between them. This CDR3 has 14 residues. Germline V gene data show CDR1 as WSHSY and CDR2 as SAAADI.